This T cell receptor beta chain was recovered during a study of blood T cells in healthy people across ages. The use of a sample-barcoded 5' primer and a J-beta primer mix characterized a second PCR of roughly 6 to 11 cycles. TCRdb itself ran the 5' RACE reads through MiXCR, one entry per CDR3 protein. The profile shows roughly 1,500,000 distinct CDR3 sequences, approximately 38% of them singletons. As for this clonotype: A read error is possible here, since a much larger clone lies one base away.

The V end was cut by 6 bases, the J end by 1 base, with 9 bases between. CDR3 length: 12 amino acids. Germline-derived CDR1 and CDR2 are SQVTM and ANQGSEA. Material for sequencing was blood. The clonotype was recovered from a woman under 30 in good health. V is TRBV29-1 and J is TRBJ2-5; weak D call: TRBD1 (5 bases). CDR3: CSVITGQETQYF. CDR3 DNA: TGCAGCGTCATAACAGGCCAAGAGACCCAGTACTTC.